Reported below is one T cell receptor (beta chain). The CDR3 contains 20 residues. CDR1 MGHRA and CDR2 YSYEKL come from the germline V gene. Unmatched junction bases numbered 13, after V lost 2 bases and J lost 0 bases. This sample was taken from a study of blood T cell repertoires in COVID-19. Original methodology: Reference gene primer amplification gave estimated nucleated cell counts. Using immunoSEQ multiplex PCR, the repertoire was profiled, and TCRdb retains in-frame clones only, with some absent. The DNA was the basis for D and trimming; V, J and clone size are from that table. Of over 150,000 clones in the sample, under 80% were seen once.

Sequencing was done on a sample of peripheral blood. V and J are TRBV4-1 and TRBJ2-3, with 11 nucleotides matching TRBD2. This receptor was taken from a man in his sixties or seventies with acute or convalescent COVID-19. The CDR3 spells CASSQTTGTSGYPSTDTQYF. CDR3 DNA sequence: TGCGCCAGCAGCCAAACGACCGGGACTAGCGGATACCCTAGCACAGATACGCAGTATTTT.